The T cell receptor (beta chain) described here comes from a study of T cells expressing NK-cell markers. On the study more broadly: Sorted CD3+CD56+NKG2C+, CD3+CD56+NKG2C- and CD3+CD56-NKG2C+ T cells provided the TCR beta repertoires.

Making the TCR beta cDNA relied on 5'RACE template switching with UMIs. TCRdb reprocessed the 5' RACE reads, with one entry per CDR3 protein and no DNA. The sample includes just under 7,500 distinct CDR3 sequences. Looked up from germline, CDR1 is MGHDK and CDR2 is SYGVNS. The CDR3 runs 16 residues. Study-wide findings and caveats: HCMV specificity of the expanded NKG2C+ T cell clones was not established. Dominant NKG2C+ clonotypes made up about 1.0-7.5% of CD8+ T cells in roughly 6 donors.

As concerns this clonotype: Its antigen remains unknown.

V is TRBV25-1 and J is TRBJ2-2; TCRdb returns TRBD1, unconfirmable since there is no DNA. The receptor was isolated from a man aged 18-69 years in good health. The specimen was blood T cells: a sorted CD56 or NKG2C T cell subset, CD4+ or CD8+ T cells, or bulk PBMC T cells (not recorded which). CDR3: CARTRPGQGTTGELFF.